This T cell receptor (beta chain) was recovered during a study of neurological immune-mediated disorders. V lost 9 bases to trimming and J lost 2 bases; unmatched junction nucleotides: 7. The CDR3 is 16 residues long. Germline CDR1 is MRHNA and CDR2 is SNTAGT. Study results and limitations: The repertoires of 18 of 34 multiple sclerosis patients were placed by phylogenetic grouping in a single related-CDR3 cluster, which may be a signature. HTLV-1-associated myelopathy showed the most TCR clonal expansion; multiple sclerosis the least, below healthy controls.

It was by 5'RACE with 10-nucleotide random UMIs that the cDNA was made. MiXCR, run by TCRdb on the 5' RACE reads, gives a single entry per CDR3 protein. The sample holds tens of thousands of distinct CDR3 sequences; roughly 3.5% are singletons and the top ten take around 3.1%. This clonotype has a count of ten or more. The target antigen is unknown. The study built unsorted libraries from 2 million PBMCs kept at -80 C. The clonotype originates from a woman aged 45 to 65 with multiple sclerosis. Sample: PBMCs. The chain recombines TRBV6-4 with TRBJ2-3, with 14 bases fitting TRBD2. The CDR3 DNA reads TGTGCCAGTTCCGGGACTAGCGGGGGATCCACAGATACGCAGTATTTT. Its translation: CASSGTSGGSTDTQYF.